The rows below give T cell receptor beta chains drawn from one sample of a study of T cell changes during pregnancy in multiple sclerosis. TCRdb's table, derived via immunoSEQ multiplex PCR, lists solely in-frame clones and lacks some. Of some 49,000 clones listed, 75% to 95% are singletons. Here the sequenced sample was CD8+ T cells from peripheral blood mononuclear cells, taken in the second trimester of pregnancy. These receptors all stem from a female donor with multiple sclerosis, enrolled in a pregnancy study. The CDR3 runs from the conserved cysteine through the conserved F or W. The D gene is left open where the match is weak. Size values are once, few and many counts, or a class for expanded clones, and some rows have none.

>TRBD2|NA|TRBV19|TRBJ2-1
TGTGCCAGTAGTATGAGGTTCGATAGCGGGGGGCTTGGCAATGAGCAGTTCTTC
CASSMRFDSGGLGNEQFF
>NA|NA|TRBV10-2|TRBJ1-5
TGCGCCAGCAGTGAGTCGTGGGGGCAAGAGCCCCAGCATTTT
CASSESWGQEPQHF
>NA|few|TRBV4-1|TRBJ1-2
TGCGCCAGCAGCCAAGGGGCAGGGCCCTATGGCTACACCTTC
CASSQGAGPYGYTF
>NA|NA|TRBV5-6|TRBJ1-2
TGTGCCAGCAGCCCGGTGACGGACAAGGGCTACACCTTC
CASSPVTDKGYTF
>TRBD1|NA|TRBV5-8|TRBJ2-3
TGTGCCAGCAGTTTTGGACAGGGTAACACAGATACGCAGTATTTT
CASSFGQGNTDTQYF
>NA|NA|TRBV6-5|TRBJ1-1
TGTGCCAGCAGTCTCCAAACACGTATGAACACTGAAGCTTTCTTT
CASSLQTRMNTEAFF
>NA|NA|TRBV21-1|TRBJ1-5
TGTGCCAGCAGCGAAGGGAGACCAGGGGCGCTTTTCTTCAATAGCAATCAGCCCCAGCATTTT
CASSEGRPGALFFNSNQPQHF
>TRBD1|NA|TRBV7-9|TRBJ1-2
TGTGCCAGCAGCTCCGTGGGACAGGGAAGCTATGGTGGCTACACCTTC
CASSSVGQGSYGGYTF
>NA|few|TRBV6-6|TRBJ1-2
TGTGCCAGCAGTTATGGGCCGTTCGTAGCTAACTATGGCTACACCTTC
CASSYGPFVANYGYTF
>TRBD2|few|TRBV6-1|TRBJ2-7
TGTGCCAGCAGTGATACTATGGGGGGGGGATACTTGTACGAGCAGTACTTC
CASSDTMGGGYLYEQYF
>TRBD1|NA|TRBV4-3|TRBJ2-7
TGCGCCAGCAGCCTAGGACAGGGTAATGTGTACGAGCAGTACTTC
CASSLGQGNVYEQYF
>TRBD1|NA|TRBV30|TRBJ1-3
TGTGCCATCCCCGGGACAGCTGGAAACACCATATATTTT
CAIPGTAGNTIYF
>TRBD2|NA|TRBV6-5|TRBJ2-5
TGTGCCAGCAGTCCAACGGGGGGGGGTTGGGAGACCCAGTACTTC
CASSPTGGGWETQYF
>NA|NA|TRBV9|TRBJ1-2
TGTGCCAGCAGCGTAGGCACAGACTATGGCTACACCTTC
CASSVGTDYGYTF
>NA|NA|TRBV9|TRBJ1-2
TGTGCCAGCAGCGGAGATACAGCGGAGGGGTATGGCTACACCTTC
CASSGDTAEGYGYTF
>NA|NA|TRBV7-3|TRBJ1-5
TGCGCCAGCAGCCAAACTTCCGGGACACAAAATCAGCCCCAGCATTTT
CASSQTSGTQNQPQHF
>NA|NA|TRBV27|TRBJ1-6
TGTGCCAGCAGTCCACTGACACCTTATAATTCACCCCTCCACTTT
CASSPLTPYNSPLHF
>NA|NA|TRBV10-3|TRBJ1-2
TGTGCCATCACCTCGACCGCGGGAGGCTACACCTTC
CAITSTAGGYTF
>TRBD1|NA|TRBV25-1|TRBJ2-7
TGTGCCAGCAGTGAAAGAAGGGGGCGCTGGGTTAGCTCCTACGAGCAGTACTTC
CASSERRGRWVSSYEQYF
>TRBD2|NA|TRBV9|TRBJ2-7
TGTGCCAGCAGCGTACCACGCCCGGACGGAACGACTAGCGGGGAGAACTACGAGCAGTACTTC
CASSVPRPDGTTSGENYEQYF
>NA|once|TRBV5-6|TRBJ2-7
TGTGCCAGCAGCTTGGGGGCAGGCTCCTACGAGCAGTACTTC
CASSLGAGSYEQYF
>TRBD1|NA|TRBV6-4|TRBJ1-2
TGTGCCAGCAGCCCCACTCCCCAGACAGGGAACTATGGCTACACCTTC
CASSPTPQTGNYGYTF
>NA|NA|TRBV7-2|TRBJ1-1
TGTGCCAGCAGCCCGGGACATCTGAACACTGAAGCTTTCTTT
CASSPGHLNTEAFF
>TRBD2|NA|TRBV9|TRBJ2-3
TGTGCCAGCAGCCCCGGCGGAGCGGGGGGAAATACGCAGTATTTT
CASSPGGAGGNTQYF
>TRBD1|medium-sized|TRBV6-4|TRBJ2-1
TGTGCCAGCAGTGACTCCGGACAGGGTAGCGATGAGCAGTTCTTC
CASSDSGQGSDEQFF
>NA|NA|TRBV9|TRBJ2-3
TGTGCCAGCAGCGCCTCCGATGGGCGGGGCACAGATACGCAGTATTTT
CASSASDGRGTDTQYF
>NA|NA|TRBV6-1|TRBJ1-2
TGTGCCAGCAGTCTGCGGGACCTCACTAACTATGGCTACACCTTC
CASSLRDLTNYGYTF
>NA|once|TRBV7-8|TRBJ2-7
TGTGCCAGCAGCTCGGCTTTACAGGGATCCTACGAGCAGTACTTC
CASSSALQGSYEQYF
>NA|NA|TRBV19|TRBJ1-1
TGTGCCAGTAGTCCCTGGGGAGGGGACACTGAAGCTTTCTTT
CASSPWGGDTEAFF
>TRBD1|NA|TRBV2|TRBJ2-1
TGTGCCAGCAGGATACCTTTGACAGGGGAGGACAATGAGCAGTTCTTC
CASRIPLTGEDNEQFF
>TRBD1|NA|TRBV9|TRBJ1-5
TGTGCCAGCAGCGGGACAGGGGACCTCAATCAGCCCCAGCATTTT
CASSGTGDLNQPQHF
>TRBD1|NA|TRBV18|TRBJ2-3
TGTGCCAGCTCACCGGGACAGGGGTTTTTGGATACGCAGTATTTT
CASSPGQGFLDTQYF
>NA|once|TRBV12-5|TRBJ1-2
TGTGCTAGTTCTTTTGAGGTGGACTATGGCTACACCTTC
CASSFEVDYGYTF
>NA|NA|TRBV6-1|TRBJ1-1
TGTGCCAGCAGTGGGGACATCGAGGACCCTGAAGCTTTCTTT
CASSGDIEDPEAFF